The TCR beta chain under discussion was sequenced for a study of blood T cell repertoires in COVID-19 (dated by TCRdb to the early 2020s). The study in broad terms: Samples covering the acute and convalescent phases of COVID-19 were provided by collaborators in the United States, Italy and Spain. The repertoires were released in a freely available public database meant as a resource for research on the immune response to SARS-CoV-2. The dataset comprised deeply sampled blood TCRbeta repertoires from subjects exposed to, actively infected with, or recovered from COVID-19. Samples were obtained from the ongoing ImmuneRACE study (first 160 participants) and from some 1,300 subjects provided by 6 global collaborators. Where HLA class I and class II types were available, the types were taken from metadata supplied by the sample provider, not from assay-based typing. The material from the prospective study consisted of cDNA or gDNA derived from T cells, B-cell-depleted T cells, or PBMCs. Sample metadata almost always included a de-identified subject ID, COVID-19 status, age in years and sex. What the study reported, not specific to this receptor: The quantity of clinical and demographic metadata differed by source and by participant and was supplied without curation.

TCRbeta CDR3 regions were amplified from genomic DNA by means of the immunoSEQ Assay, a bias-controlled multiplex PCR. The authors processed their data as follows. Within the assay, amplification of reference gene primers was used to estimate how many nucleated cells each sample contained. To quantify the absolute abundance of each unique TCRbeta CDR3 rearrangement, sequence reads were collapsed and filtered. For each sample, productive Simpson clonality was calculated as the square root of Simpson's diversity index across productive rearrangements. Here the immuneACCESS table is served through TCRdb, limited to in-frame sequences with V and J called. Missing clones are a known gap in these copies; in checked studies unresolved V genes cover under half, and the rest lacks a known reason. Clonal size and the V and J genes are those of that table, whereas D and trimming came from the DNA. Across this sample there are 200,000 to 300,000 clones, with about nine tenths seen only once. Approximately 3.3% of the sample is held by the ten biggest clonotypes.

A word on this clone: Its antigen is unknown. No clone much larger than this one lies a single base away; base qualities are absent.

The junction shows trimming of 2 bases on V and 0 bases on J, plus 10 bases between the germline ends. The germline V gene supplies CDR1 MGHDK and CDR2 SYGVNS. The CDR3, cysteine through phenylalanine, is 15 amino acids long. This entry keeps only the CDR3 DNA: 45 bases, framed from base 1. Collaborating institutions collected whole blood in K2EDTA tubes following their own protocols. For TCRbeta analysis, collaborators shipped samples as frozen whole blood, isolated PBMCs, or DNA extracted from either of those sample types. This chain is built from TRBV25-1 and TRBJ1-2; the best D guess is TRBD1, with 5 bases matching. This sequence was found in a woman aged 35 to 49 with acute or convalescent COVID-19. Sequenced: peripheral blood. The nucleotide sequence reads as follows: TGTGCCAGCAGTGAAACAGGACCAACTAACTATGGCTACACCTTC. Translation gives CASSETGPTNYGYTF.